The T cell receptor (beta chain) described here comes from a study of PD-1 blockade in classical Hodgkin lymphoma. Each and every patient relapsed after autologous stem cell transplantation, and patients got differing brentuximab vedotin exposure. TCRdb's table, derived via immunoSEQ multiplex PCR, lists solely in-frame clones and lacks some. The table shows roughly 60,000 clones, with around 89% occurring only once. This CDR3 region has 13 residues. V lost 7 bases, J lost 7 bases, and 16 bases lay in between. The germline gives CDR1 SEHNR, CDR2 FQNEAQ (reference sequence). Sequences were derived from peripheral blood mononuclear cells (PBMCs), sampled before the second cycle of nivolumab. This chain connects TRBV7-9 to TRBJ1-1; D unresolved. The clonotype originates from a human donor with classical Hodgkin lymphoma. The CDR3: CASTLYGGVEAFF. CDR3 coding DNA: TGTGCCAGCACCCTCTACGGCGGGGTTGAAGCTTTCTTT. Using reference TRBV7-9 and TRBJ1-1 for the parts outside the CDR3, the full variable domain is DTGVSQNPRHKITKRGQNVTFRCDPISEHNRLYWYRQTLGQGPEFLTYFQNEAQLEKSRLLSDRFSAERPKGSFSTLEIQRTEQGDSAMYLCASTLYGGVEAFFGQGTRLTVV.